One T cell receptor beta chain is described in this entry. No antigen is known for it. One end of the junction varies from germline; a read error may be responsible. Pooling of second doses given at about 4 or about 12 weeks was done. These data come from a study of T cell responses to AZD1222 COVID-19 vaccine. Here immunoSEQ multiplex PCR was the method, and the copy in TCRdb shows in-frame clones only, minus some. The sample shows about 85,000 clones, around 84% of them seen only once. General study findings and limits: Donors in the cohort were predominantly white British and more often female, and clonal diversity was possibly underestimated. Spike-spanning, vaccine-associated CD4 TCRs were dominant at 160-218 and 743-854.

The CDR3 spans 11 residues. The material was peripheral blood, obtained 28 days after the second AZD1222 dose. The TCR sequence derives from an adult who received the AZD1222 COVID-19 vaccine. The chain employs TRBV12-3 or TRBV12-4 and TRBJ2-7; D is uncertain. CDR3 in amino acids: CASSRGPDQAF. As DNA, the CDR3 is TGTGCCAGCAGCCGTGGTCCTGATCAAGCTTTC.